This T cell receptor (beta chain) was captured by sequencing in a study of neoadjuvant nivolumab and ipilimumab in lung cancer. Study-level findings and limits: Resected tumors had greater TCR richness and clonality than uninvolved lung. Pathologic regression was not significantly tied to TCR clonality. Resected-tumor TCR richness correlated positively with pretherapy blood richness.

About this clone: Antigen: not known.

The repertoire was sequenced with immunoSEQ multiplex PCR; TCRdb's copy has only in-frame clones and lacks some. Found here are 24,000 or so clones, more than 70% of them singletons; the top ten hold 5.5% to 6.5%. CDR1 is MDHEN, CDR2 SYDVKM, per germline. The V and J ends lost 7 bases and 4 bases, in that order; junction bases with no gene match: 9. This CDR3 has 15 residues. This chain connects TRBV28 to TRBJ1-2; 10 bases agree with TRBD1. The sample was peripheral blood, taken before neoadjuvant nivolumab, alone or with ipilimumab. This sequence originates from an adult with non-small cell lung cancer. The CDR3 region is CASIGQGVGSYGYTF. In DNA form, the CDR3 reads TGTGCCAGCATCGGACAGGGGGTAGGCAGCTATGGCTACACCTTC.